The 10 T cell receptor beta chains below all came from one sample that was sequenced in a study of blood T cell repertoires in COVID-19. The method was immunoSEQ multiplex PCR; TCRdb's version includes in-frame clones alone and lacks a portion of them. The table lists approximately 140,000 clones, 84% of them singletons. The sequenced sample was PBMCs or T cells enriched from blood (not recorded which). Receptors were obtained from a woman in her forties or fifties who had been exposed to COVID-19.

The genes are TRBV30 and TRBJ2-1; 9 nucleotides align to TRBD2. Losses at the gene ends were 2 bases for V and 6 bases for J; bases not matched to a gene: 2. The CDR3 is 13 amino acids. CDR1 and CDR2 (germline): GTSNPN, SVGIG (reference sequence). The CDR3 nucleotides are TGTGCCTGGAGTCAGGGACTAGCCAATGAGCAGTTCTTC. Translated: CAWSQGLANEQFF.

This clone was picked up one time. This sequence joins TRBV19 and TRBJ2-1; 8 nucleotides agree with TRBD2. The V segment lost 8 bases and the J segment 8 bases; nucleotides outside the gene matches: 11. The CDR3 loop spans 14 amino acids. CDR1 is LNHDA and CDR2 is SQIVND in the germline V gene (reference sequence). The CDR3 loop reads CASSTGTSLYEQFF. In DNA form, the CDR3 reads TGTGCCAGTTCAACCGGGACTAGTCTCTATGAGCAGTTCTTC.

The gene calls are TRBV7-3 and TRBJ1-1; 9 nucleotides match TRBD1. Trimming cost V 4 bases and J 3 bases; bases outside gene matches: 9. Looked up from germline, CDR1 is SGHTA and CDR2 is FQGTGA. The CDR3 spans 16 residues. CDR3: CASSSFGQGRYTEAFF. The CDR3 coding sequence is TGTGCCAGCAGCTCCTTCGGACAGGGGAGGTACACTGAAGCTTTCTTT.

The chain carries TRBV27 and TRBJ1-1, with D maybe TRBD1 (6 bases). The CDR3 is 17 residues long. Between the trimmed V and J ends, which lost 6 bases and 0 bases, there was a span of 20 bases. Germline CDR1 and CDR2: MNHEY and SMNVEV (reference sequence). The CDR3 DNA is TGTGCCAGCAGCCCCATGAAGGTGGGGGCGATGAACACTGAAGCTTTCTTT. Translated: CASSPMKVGAMNTEAFF.

CDR3 bases: TGTGCCAGCAGCTACGGGTCCTCCTACGAGCAGTACTTC. It translates to CASSYGSSYEQYF. The V gene is TRBV7-9, the J gene TRBJ2-7; D ambiguous. CDR1 is SEHNR, CDR2 FQNEAQ, per germline (reference sequence). The CDR3 has 13 amino acids. Trimming took off 4 bases at V and 0 bases at J, with 7 bases between the two ends.

The chain has TRBV9 and TRBJ1-4; tentative D call: TRBD1 (6 bases). The CDR3 spans 15 residues. The germline V and J ends were trimmed by 3 bases and 8 bases, with 17 bases remaining between them. In germline, CDR1 is SGDLS, CDR2 YYNGEE. CDR3 residues: CASSEGGWGREKLFF. The CDR3 DNA sequence: TGTGCCAGCAGCGAAGGGGGTTGGGGGCGCGAAAAACTGTTTTTT.

The chain uses TRBV5-1 and TRBJ2-3; D might be TRBD1 (5 bases). The CDR3 sequence is 14 residues long. Germline loops: CDR1 SGHRS, CDR2 YFSETQ. Deletions cut 1 base from V and 3 bases from J, with 9 bases between. CDR3 in amino acids: CASSLLGVTDTQYF. Written as DNA, the CDR3 is TGCGCCAGCAGCTTGTTAGGGGTAACAGATACGCAGTATTTT.

The genes are TRBV6-5 and TRBJ1-4, with a tentative D call TRBD1 (5 bases). The CDR3 loop spans 13 amino acids. The germline CDR1 and CDR2 sequences are MNHEY and SVGAGI. V was shortened by 2 bases and J by 8 bases, with 9 bases between the two germline ends. CDR3 loop: CASSYSGGEKLFF. In DNA form, the CDR3 reads TGTGCCAGCAGTTACAGTGGGGGGGAAAAACTGTTTTTT.

By frequency in the sample, this clone is medium-sized. This chain uses TRBV19 with TRBJ2-1, with D tentatively TRBD1 (6 bases). CDR3 size: 12 residues. Trimming stripped 4 bases from V and 12 bases from J, with 13 bases between. Germline lookup yields CDR1 LNHDA and CDR2 SQIVND (reference sequence). This chain's CDR3 is CASSTIDRRQFF. Written as DNA, the CDR3 is TGTGCCAGTAGTACGATCGACAGGAGGCAGTTCTTC. Looking up the rest from reference TRBV19 and TRBJ2-1 gives the full variable domain: DGGITQSPKYLFRKEGQNVTLSCEQNLNHDAMYWYRQDPGQGLRLIYYSQIVNDFQKGDIAEGYSVSREKKESFPLTVTSAQKNPTAFYLCASSTIDRRQFFGPGTRLTVL.

The rearrangement joins TRBV6-5 to TRBJ1-2; 8 bases agree with TRBD1. V gave up 6 bases and J gave up 8 bases; unmatched junction bases: 2. The CDR3 runs 11 residues. Germline assignment: CDR1 MNHEY and CDR2 SVGAGI. CDR3 amino acids: CASRTGDGYTF. CDR3 nucleotide sequence: TGTGCCAGCAGGACAGGGGACGGCTACACCTTC.